These 27 T cell receptor beta chains originate from one sample sequenced in a study of vaccination and CD4 T cells after COVID-19. With the Oncomine TCR Beta short-read assay, DNA from cultured CD4+ T cells was sequenced. TCRdb reprocessed the PCR reads with MiXCR, giving one entry per CDR3 protein. Of about 11,000 distinct CDR3 sequences in the sample, 64% were seen once. For these TCRs, the target antigens are not known. Noted treatment: approximately 9-day PBMC culture with coronavirus spike peptide pools or control peptides (ViraFEST assay). Sequenced material: CD4+ T cells from blood, cultured in vitro. These receptors all stem from a human donor who had recovered from COVID-19.

The V call is TRBV6-2 or TRBV6-3, the J call TRBJ1-1; tentative D call: TRBD1 (5 bases). V lost 5 bases and J 3 bases, leaving 13 bases between the germline ends. CDR3 length equals 14 residues. The germline gives CDR1 MNHEY, CDR2 SVGEGT. Here the CDR3 reads CASSPGQGYTEAFF. DNA of the CDR3: TGTGCCAGCAGTCCAGGGCAAGGGTACACTGAAGCTTTCTTT.

This clonotype has more than one count but fewer than ten. CDR3 amino acids: CASGRPEGGYTF. The CDR3 DNA follows: TGTGCCAGCGGCAGGCCGGAGGGTGGCTACACCTTC. The rearrangement links TRBV28 to TRBJ1-2; D is unresolved. Germline CDR1 reads MDHEN; CDR2 reads SYDVKM. The CDR3 loop spans 12 amino acids. Trimming stripped 8 bases from V and 7 bases from J, with 14 bases between.

The J gene is TRBJ2-1, the V gene TRBV6-5; TRBD1 matches 8 bases. This CDR3 region has 16 residues. CDR1 is MNHEY and CDR2 is SVGAGI in the germline V gene. The trim removed 2 bases at V and 5 bases at J, leaving 8 bases unmatched. The CDR3, as DNA: TGTGCCAGCAGTTACCTCAGGGGGCAGTCGGACAATGAGCAGTTCTTC. This codes for CASSYLRGQSDNEQFF.

The V and J genes are TRBV7-2 and TRBJ2-1, with 8 nucleotides matching TRBD1. The V and J ends lost 4 bases and 4 bases, in that order; junction bases with no gene match: 6. The V gene's germline CDR1 is SGHTA and CDR2 FQGNSA. The CDR3 runs to 15 residues. The CDR3 nucleotides are TGTGCCAGCAGCTACGACAGGGGCGGTTACAATGAGCAGTTCTTC. Encoded protein: CASSYDRGGYNEQFF.

The chain links TRBV28 to TRBJ2-1; no clear D gene. Germline V lookup: CDR1 MDHEN, CDR2 SYDVKM. V lost 3 bases and J lost 0, with 12 bases in between. The CDR3 spans 16 residues. This CDR3 reads CASSFPMMSSYNEQFF. The CDR3 nucleotides read TGTGCCAGCAGTTTCCCGATGATGAGCTCCTACAATGAGCAGTTCTTC. Supplemented by reference TRBV28 and TRBJ2-1, the full variable domain reads DVKVTQSSRYLVKRTGEKVFLECVQDMDHENMFWYRQDPGLGLRLIYFSYDVKMKEKGDIPEGYSVSREKKERFSLILESASTNQTSMYLCASSFPMMSSYNEQFFGPGTRLTVL.

This clonotype was counted only a few times. The genes are TRBV20-1 and TRBJ2-1, with TRBD2 identical over 9 bases. The germline gives CDR1 DFQATT, CDR2 SNEGSKA (reference sequence). With V trimmed by 3 bases and J by 5 bases, 5 bases remained unmatched. This CDR3 comprises 14 residues. The CDR3 DNA reads TGCAGTGCTAGTTGGCGGGGGGGTCACAATGAGCAGTTCTTC. This gives the protein CSASWRGGHNEQFF.

The gene calls are TRBV5-1 and TRBJ2-7; 7 bases line up with TRBD1. J was trimmed by 1 base and V by 2 bases; bases with no gene match: 9. The germline gives CDR1 SGHRS, CDR2 YFSETQ. The CDR3 runs to 16 residues. The CDR3 nucleotides read TGCGCCAGCAGCTTTGGAATCTCGGGACAGTCCTACGAGCAGTACTTC. Translated, it gives CASSFGISGQSYEQYF.

The chain uses TRBV19 and TRBJ1-5; 10 bases are shared with TRBD1. From germline, CDR1 is LNHDA and CDR2 SQIVND (reference sequence). The V segment lost 2 bases and the J segment 7 bases; nucleotides outside the gene matches: 11. This CDR3 has 17 residues. CDR3 nucleotide sequence: TGTGCCAGTAGTATAAATGGGAGGACAGGGGGTAGGCAGCCCCAGCATTTT. It is translated as CASSINGRTGGRQPQHF.

The chain recombines TRBV4-3 with TRBJ2-1; D gene uncertain. With 1 base removed from V and 10 bases from J, the gap between germline ends came to 29 bases. Germline CDR1 LGHNA, CDR2 YSLEER. There are 19 residues in the CDR3. This CDR3 is CASSQGIAVGKRPSGEQFF. CDR3 nucleotide sequence: TGCGCCAGCAGCCAAGGGATCGCGGTGGGCAAACGCCCTTCCGGGGAGCAGTTCTTC.

This clonotype has just a few counts. The CDR3 DNA follows: TGTGCCAGTAGTCCCCTTCGGAACACTGAAGCTTTCTTT. Amino acid sequence: CASSPLRNTEAFF. The chain combines TRBV19 with TRBJ1-1; D is uncertain. Germline lookup yields CDR1 LNHDA and CDR2 SQIVND (reference sequence). This CDR3 spans 13 amino acids. V lost 5 bases and J 1 base, leaving 8 bases between the germline ends.

The chain recombines TRBV27 with TRBJ2-3; tentative D call: TRBD2 (5 bases). With 5 bases removed from V and 1 base from J, the gap between germline ends came to 10 bases. Germline values: CDR1 MNHEY, CDR2 SMNVEV (reference sequence). The CDR3 consists of 14 residues. This chain's CDR3 is CASSLSGRTDTQYF. The CDR3 region has the DNA TGTGCCAGCAGTCTAAGCGGCCGCACAGATACGCAGTATTTT.

The rearrangement joins TRBV24-1 to TRBJ2-2; D possibly corresponds to TRBD2 (5 bases). The CDR3 runs 16 residues. Between the trimmed V and J ends, which lost 2 bases and 6 bases, there was a span of 15 bases. Germline V gene lookup returns CDR1 KGHDR and CDR2 SFDVKD. The CDR3: CATSDSRAEVAGELFF. As DNA, the CDR3 is TGTGCCACCAGTGATTCACGAGCGGAGGTGGCCGGGGAGCTGTTTTTT.

This clonotype was found once. This chain uses TRBV6-1 with TRBJ2-7; D remains unclear. Trimming pared 7 bases from V and 3 bases from J, leaving 16 bases between. The CDR3 extends over 14 amino acids. From germline, CDR1 is MNHNS and CDR2 SASEGT. As DNA, the CDR3 is TGTGCCAGCACGGGCAGCATATCAAACTACGAGCAGTACTTC. This codes for CASTGSISNYEQYF.

The chain has TRBV11-2 and TRBJ1-5; no reliable D call. CDR3 length: 15 residues. Trimming took off 1 base at V and 0 bases at J, with 7 bases between the two ends. Germline V gene sequence: CDR1 SGHAT, CDR2 FQNNGV. DNA for the CDR3: TGTGCCAGCAGCTTAGGACCTTATAGCAATCAGCCCCAGCATTTT. It encodes CASSLGPYSNQPQHF.

J is TRBJ1-6 and V is TRBV7-9; D not resolved. This CDR3 contains 10 residues. V gave up 8 bases and J gave up 8 bases, with 4 bases separating them. Per the germline V gene, CDR1 is SEHNR and CDR2 is FQNEAQ (reference sequence). For the CDR3, the DNA is TGTGCCAGCGGGGATTCACCCCTCCACTTT. Translation gives CASGDSPLHF.

This chain links TRBV27 with TRBJ1-1; possibly TRBD1 for D (5 bases). Trimming cost V 3 bases and J 1 base, with 12 bases left between them. CDR1 and CDR2 from the germline V gene are MNHEY and SMNVEV (reference sequence). The CDR3 consists of 15 residues. CDR3 nucleotide sequence: TGTGCCAGCAGTTTCCTGGGACGGCAGAACACTGAAGCTTTCTTT. It encodes CASSFLGRQNTEAFF.

This clonotype was seen only a few times. CDR3 amino acids: CATRRDRVNTEAFF. In DNA form, the CDR3 reads TGTGCCACCCGCCGGGACAGGGTGAACACTGAAGCTTTCTTT. This rearrangement joins TRBV6-1 to TRBJ1-1, with 9 positions matching TRBD1. The germline CDR1 and CDR2 sequences are MNHNS and SASEGT. The CDR3 has 14 residues. Trimming at V came to 10 bases and at J to 0 bases, leaving 6 bases not matched to a gene.

The chain employs TRBV5-1 and TRBJ2-5, with 8 bases fitting TRBD1. V lost 4 bases, J lost 2 bases, and 7 bases stayed unmatched. The germline CDR1 and CDR2 sequences are SGHRS and YFSETQ. CDR3 size: 15 residues. The CDR3 protein is CASSPSGDRQETQYF. For the CDR3, the DNA is TGCGCCAGCAGCCCCAGTGGGGACAGGCAAGAGACCCAGTACTTC.

This clonotype is hyperexpanded (1% or more). J is TRBJ1-1 and V is TRBV11-3, with D perhaps matching TRBD1 (6 bases). From germline, CDR1 is SGHNT and CDR2 YENEEA. V shed 8 bases and J shed 7 bases, with 20 bases lying between them. The CDR3 runs to 14 residues. This chain's CDR3 is CASRDTSSRSEAFF. The CDR3 nucleotides read TGTGCCAGCCGGGACACCTCAAGTCGTAGTGAAGCTTTCTTT.

The chain is built from TRBV19 and TRBJ1-1; TRBD1 aligns across 7 bases. V lost 2 bases, J lost 1 base, and 4 bases stayed unmatched. The CDR3 is made up of 15 amino acids. From germline, CDR1 is LNHDA and CDR2 SQIVND (reference sequence). The CDR3 region is CASSIREGANTEAFF. The CDR3 nucleotides read TGTGCCAGTAGTATAAGAGAGGGGGCGAACACTGAAGCTTTCTTT.

This clonotype was recorded a few times. J is TRBJ2-1 and V is TRBV15; D perhaps matches TRBD2 (6 bases). CDR1 and CDR2 (germline): LNHNV, YYDKDF (reference sequence). Trimming stripped 2 bases from V and 6 bases from J, with 17 bases between. CDR3 length: 16 residues. In nucleotides, the CDR3 is TGTGCCACCAGCAGACCCAAAGCGGGTTCTGGCAATGAGCAGTTCTTC. Amino acids: CATSRPKAGSGNEQFF.

V is TRBV15 and J is TRBJ2-1; possibly TRBD1 or TRBD2 for D (5 bases each). The CDR3 loop spans 17 amino acids. Trimming stripped 3 bases from V and 1 base from J, with 16 bases between. Germline CDR1 is LNHNV and CDR2 is YYDKDF (reference sequence). In nucleotides, the CDR3 is TGTGCCACCAGCAGTTCATCCGGGACGGCTTCCTACAATGAGCAGTTCTTC. Translated: CATSSSSGTASYNEQFF.

The genes are TRBV2 and TRBJ2-4, with 14 bases that match TRBD2. CDR1 and CDR2 (germline): SNHLY, FYNNEI. V was pared by 3 bases and J by 14 bases, with 6 bases of the junction left unmatched. The CDR3 spans 14 residues. In nucleotides, the CDR3 is TGTGCCAGCAGTGAGGGGACTAGCGGGAGAGGAAAGTACTTC. Protein product: CASSEGTSGRGKYF.

J is TRBJ2-1 and V is TRBV24-1; D not resolved. V lost 6 bases and J lost 5, with 7 bases in between. CDR3 length equals 12 residues. The germline gives CDR1 KGHDR, CDR2 SFDVKD. CDR3 sequence: CATSSLDNEQFF. Written as DNA, the CDR3 is TGTGCCACCAGTTCCTTGGACAATGAGCAGTTCTTC.

The V call is TRBV7-9, the J call TRBJ2-3; 15 bases map to TRBD2. CDR3 length equals 19 residues. The ends lost 5 bases at V and 3 bases at J; junction bases unmatched: 12. CDR1 is SEHNR and CDR2 is FQNEAQ in the germline V gene (reference sequence). The CDR3 DNA follows: TGTGCCAGCAGCCGCGGACTAGCGGGAGGGACTGGTACGACAGATACGCAGTATTTT. Translation: CASSRGLAGGTGTTDTQYF.

This clonotype was counted only a few times. This chain connects TRBV6-1 to TRBJ1-6; 9 nucleotides align to TRBD1. V was clipped by 9 bases and J by 0 bases; unmatched bases: 3. This CDR3 is 15 amino acids long. Germline loops: CDR1 MNHNS, CDR2 SASEGT. In nucleotides, the CDR3 is TGTGCCAGTAAACAGGGGGCCTCCTATAATTCACCCCTCCACTTT. Translated, it gives CASKQGASYNSPLHF.

The genes are TRBV19 and TRBJ1-5; TRBD1 agrees at 11 bases. This CDR3 is built from 18 residues. V was pared by 4 bases and J by 2 bases, with 10 bases of the junction left unmatched. Germline V gene data show CDR1 as LNHDA and CDR2 as SQIVND (reference sequence). CDR3 sequence: CASSTTGTGGKGNQPQHF. The CDR3 DNA is TGTGCCAGTAGTACCACCGGGACAGGGGGTAAGGGCAATCAGCCCCAGCATTTT.